These 11 T cell receptor beta chains originate from one sample sequenced in a study of neoadjuvant anti-PD-1 for oral cavity cancer. The time point: after neoadjuvant nivolumab, at surgical resection. Using immunoSEQ multiplex PCR, the repertoire was profiled, and TCRdb retains in-frame clones only, with some absent. The data show around 13,000 clones, with roughly four fifths seen just once and over 2% held by the top ten. This material consisted of PBMCs, taken after nivolumab (anti-PD-1) treatment. These receptors were obtained from a person between 40 and 80 years old with oral cavity squamous cell carcinoma.

This sequence joins TRBV25-1 and TRBJ2-3, with D perhaps TRBD1 or TRBD2 (6 bases each). Germline CDR1 reads MGHDK; CDR2 reads SYGVNS. The CDR3 loop spans 13 amino acids. V lost 3 bases to trimming and J lost 6 bases, with 10 bases between them. The CDR3 nucleotides are TGTGCCAGCAGTGACCTAGGGGGGGATACGCAGTATTTT. It yields the protein CASSDLGGDTQYF.

The chain joins TRBV9 to TRBJ2-3; D gene ambiguous. Per the germline V gene, CDR1 is SGDLS and CDR2 is YYNGEE. V was trimmed by 7 bases and J by 0 bases, leaving 12 bases between them. CDR3 size: 14 residues. CDR3 amino acids: CASGGPYSTDTQYF. CDR3 bases: TGTGCCAGCGGCGGACCATATAGCACAGATACGCAGTATTTT.

The J gene is TRBJ2-7, the V gene TRBV14; either TRBD1 or TRBD2 may fit D (5 bases each). The CDR3 has 19 amino acids. The V gene lost 0 bases and the J gene lost 4 bases, with 25 bases spanning the gap. Germline CDR1 reads SGHDN; CDR2 reads FVKESK. This CDR3 reads CASSQENSRDPRPPYEQYF. The DNA for the CDR3 is TGTGCCAGCAGCCAAGAAAATAGTCGGGACCCCCGTCCTCCTTACGAGCAGTACTTC.

The V and J genes are TRBV5-1 and TRBJ2-7; the D is unclear. The germline V gene encodes CDR1 SGHRS and CDR2 YFSETQ. This CDR3 comprises 15 residues. V was cut by 0 bases and J by 1 base, with 11 bases left in between. The CDR3 coding sequence is TGCGCCAGCAGCTTGGGGACCCTCCGGTCCTACGAGCAGTACTTC. Translated, it gives CASSLGTLRSYEQYF.

The genes are TRBV28 and TRBJ2-1, with a weak D call TRBD1 (5 bases). The CDR3 consists of 15 residues. Trimming stripped 6 bases from V and 0 bases from J, with 12 bases between. Germline CDR1 MDHEN, CDR2 SYDVKM. CDR3 coding DNA: TGTGCCAGCAGGCAGGGCTTAAGCTCCTACAATGAGCAGTTCTTC. Translated: CASRQGLSSYNEQFF.

V gene TRBV5-1 combines with J gene TRBJ2-1; 8 bases fit TRBD1. The junction had 8 bases not matched to a gene; V was cut back by 4 bases and J by 2 bases. The CDR3 extends over 16 amino acids. Germline V gene sequence: CDR1 SGHRS, CDR2 YFSETQ. Here the CDR3 reads CASSLPTGVAYNEQFF. The CDR3 DNA follows: TGCGCCAGCAGCCTACCGACAGGGGTCGCCTACAATGAGCAGTTCTTC.

The rearrangement joins TRBV5-1 to TRBJ2-5; 9 nucleotides match TRBD2. J gave up 5 bases and V 2 bases, and 16 bases lay outside the gene matches. The CDR3 contains 18 residues. The V gene's germline CDR1 is SGHRS and CDR2 YFSETQ. The CDR3 DNA reads TGCGCCAGCAGCTTCCTCCCAGCGGGAGGCCCCGCTGAGGAGACCCAGTACTTC. It translates to CASSFLPAGGPAEETQYF. The whole variable domain, remainder taken from reference TRBV5-1 and TRBJ2-5, is KAGVTQTPRYLIKTRGQQVTLSCSPISGHRSVSWYQQTPGQGLQFLFEYFSETQRNKGNFPGRFSGRQFSNSRSEMNVSTLELGDSALYLCASSFLPAGGPAEETQYFGPGTRLLVL.

The chain couples TRBV28 to TRBJ1-2; D remains unclear. V lost 3 bases and J lost 4, with 12 bases in between. Germline CDR1 MDHEN, CDR2 SYDVKM. The CDR3 is made up of 14 amino acids. CDR3 nucleotide sequence: TGTGCCAGCAGTTTTTTTTTGGGTAGCTATGGCTACACCTTC. It yields the protein CASSFFLGSYGYTF.

The CDR3, as DNA: TGCGCCAGCAGCCCGGGACAGATGAACACTGAAGCTTTCTTT. It is translated as CASSPGQMNTEAFF. The chain is built from TRBV5-1 and TRBJ1-1; the match to TRBD1 covers 7 bases. V lost 4 bases to trimming and J lost 0 bases; unmatched junction nucleotides: 3. Germline V CDR1 and CDR2: SGHRS, YFSETQ. CDR3 length equals 14 residues.

This clone was found once. The chain recombines TRBV11-2 with TRBJ2-5; the D gene is possibly TRBD1 (6 bases). There are 16 residues in the CDR3. Germline CDR1 is SGHAT and CDR2 is FQNNGV. V was pared by 5 bases and J by 2 bases, with 18 bases between. This CDR3 is CASSTWTAEIQETQYF. In DNA, the CDR3 is TGTGCCAGCAGCACCTGGACAGCTGAGATTCAAGAGACCCAGTACTTC.

The V and J genes are TRBV28 and TRBJ2-7; the D gene could be TRBD1 or TRBD2 (5 bases each). The germline gives CDR1 MDHEN, CDR2 SYDVKM. The length of the CDR3 is 16 residues. V was pared by 2 bases and J by 4 bases, with 18 bases between. CDR3 nucleotide sequence: TGTGCCAGCAGTTTAGGGGGAAATAGTGCGCCGTACGAGCAGTACTTC. The encoded protein is CASSLGGNSAPYEQYF.